These 27 T cell receptor beta chains were all obtained from the same sample, sequenced in a study of prognosis after radiotherapy for stage I lung cancer. TCR beta CDR3 was amplified from genomic DNA by two-round multiplex PCR. The authors ran first-round PCR with primers specific to each TRBV and TRBJ gene. TCRdb reprocessed the multiplex PCR reads with MiXCR, giving one entry per CDR3 protein. The data hold around 30,000 distinct CDR3 sequences, with less than 40% observed a single time. Sequenced here: PBMCs, sampled before or after stereotactic body radiation therapy (not recorded which). The receptors were sampled from a donor aged 50 or older with non-small cell lung cancer.

This clonotype was picked up many times. This sequence joins TRBV6-1 and TRBJ2-7; a possible D gene is TRBD2 (6 bases). CDR3 size: 14 residues. The V end lost 5 bases, the J end lost 3 bases, and 14 bases lay between the germline ends. CDR1 MNHNS and CDR2 SASEGT come from the germline V gene. CDR3 region: CASSRSGVYYEQYF. The CDR3 DNA sequence: TGTGCCAGCAGTCGGTCGGGAGTCTACTACGAGCAGTACTTC.

In the case of this clonotype: A read error is the likely source, as a far larger clone sits one nucleotide away. The V gene is TRBV7-9, the J gene TRBJ2-7, with D perhaps assigned TRBD1 or TRBD2 (5 bases each). This CDR3 has 15 residues. Germline V lookup: CDR1 SEHNR, CDR2 FQNEAQ (reference sequence). Between the trimmed V and J ends, which lost 6 bases and 4 bases, there was a span of 19 bases. The CDR3 protein is CASSIATRGAYEQYF. The CDR3 DNA is TGTGCCAGCAGTATAGCTACTAGAGGGGCTTACGAGCAGTACTTC. The full variable domain, its missing parts supplied by reference TRBV7-9 and TRBJ2-7, is DTGVSQNPRHKITKRGQNVTFRCDPISEHNRLYWYRQTLGQGPEFLTYFQNEAQLEKSRLLSDRFSAERPKGSFSTLEIQRTEQGDSAMYLCASSIATRGAYEQYFGPGTRLTVT.

The chain carries TRBV24-1 and TRBJ2-3; TRBD2 matches 8 bases. V gave up 3 bases and J gave up 6 bases; unmatched junction bases: 16. Germline CDR1 is KGHDR and CDR2 is SFDVKD. The CDR3 loop spans 18 amino acids. The CDR3 nucleotides are TGTGCCACCAGTGATCCGGGACTAGTGGGGGCCAACGTGGATACGCAGTATTTT. Its translation is CATSDPGLVGANVDTQYF.

This rearrangement joins TRBV12-3 or TRBV12-4 to TRBJ2-3; 8 bases align to TRBD2. V lost 6 bases, J lost 6 bases, and 11 bases stayed unmatched. The CDR3 contains 15 residues. CDR3 residues: CASSLVTSEKDTQYF. CDR3 DNA: TGTGCCAGCAGCCTAGTGACTAGCGAGAAGGATACGCAGTATTTT.

In this sample, this clonotype turned up a few times. Since a much larger clone is just one base distant, this may be a read error. The chain links TRBV2 to TRBJ2-1, with no clear D. Germline V gene sequence: CDR1 SNHLY, CDR2 FYNNEI. V dropped 2 bases and J dropped 6 bases, with 5 bases sitting between them. The CDR3 covers 12 residues. The CDR3 sequence: CASSELRNEQFF. The DNA for the CDR3 is TGTGCCAGCAGTGAACTGCGCAATGAGCAGTTCTTC.

This clonotype was recorded at least ten times. This rearrangement joins TRBV28 to TRBJ2-7; D is unresolved. Per the germline V gene, CDR1 is MDHEN and CDR2 is SYDVKM. The V and J ends lost 2 bases and 6 bases respectively, with 8 bases between them. The length of the CDR3 is 12 residues. The CDR3 bases are TGTGCCAGCAGTTTAGGGTTGGGCGAGCAGTACTTC. Translating it yields CASSLGLGEQYF. Drawing the rest from reference TRBV28 and TRBJ2-7, the complete variable domain is DVKVTQSSRYLVKRTGEKVFLECVQDMDHENMFWYRQDPGLGLRLIYFSYDVKMKEKGDIPEGYSVSREKKERFSLILESASTNQTSMYLCASSLGLGEQYFGPGTRLTVT.

This clonotype was counted ten times or more. The V call is TRBV29-1, the J call TRBJ2-1, with TRBD1 matching 7 bases. Germline values: CDR1 SQVTM, CDR2 ANQGSEA. The CDR3 runs to 12 residues. V shed 8 bases, J shed 12 bases, and the junction held 13 bases outside the gene matches. This CDR3 is CSTISGTVAQFF. CDR3 in DNA: TGCAGCACCATTTCCGGGACAGTGGCGCAGTTCTTC.

Ten or more counts support this clonotype. J is TRBJ2-5 and V is TRBV6-1, with unresolved D. Germline V lookup: CDR1 MNHNS, CDR2 SASEGT. The CDR3 length is 11 residues. V was trimmed by 6 bases and J by 4 bases, leaving 6 bases between them. The CDR3 reads CASRTRETQYF. In DNA, the CDR3 is TGTGCCAGCAGAACACGAGAGACCCAGTACTTC.

This clonotype was counted ten times or more. V and J are TRBV24-1 and TRBJ2-5; 8 positions match TRBD1. The V gene end was trimmed by 4 bases and the J gene end by 4 bases; junction bases not matched to a gene: 7. This CDR3 is built from 15 residues. CDR1 and CDR2 (germline): KGHDR, SFDVKD. CDR3 in DNA: TGTGCCACCAGTGAATCCGGGACAGGCCGAGAGACCCAGTACTTC. Its translation: CATSESGTGRETQYF.

In its sample, this clonotype was seen many times. The chain combines TRBV10-3 with TRBJ2-7; TRBD2 agrees at 7 bases. The length of the CDR3 is 15 residues. Germline CDR1 reads ENHRY; CDR2 reads SYGVKD. The ends lost 0 bases at V and 0 bases at J; junction bases unmatched: 2. CDR3 in DNA: TGTGCCATCAGTGAGTCAGCGGGGAGCTCCTACGAGCAGTACTTC. Protein product: CAISESAGSSYEQYF.

This clonotype has ten or more counts. V is TRBV10-3 and J is TRBJ2-1; D possibly corresponds to TRBD2 (5 bases). The CDR3 is 15 amino acids. The germline CDR1 and CDR2 sequences are ENHRY and SYGVKD. Trimming stripped 0 bases from V and 4 bases from J, with 10 bases between. CDR3 sequence: CAISESGERYNEQFF. CDR3 DNA: TGTGCCATCAGTGAGTCAGGCGAGCGGTACAATGAGCAGTTCTTC.

The table lists this clonotype with many counts. The chain links TRBV3-1 to TRBJ1-4, with D possibly being TRBD1 (5 bases). Trimming took off 0 bases at V and 7 bases at J, with 15 bases between the two ends. The CDR3 consists of 16 residues. In germline, CDR1 is LGHDT, CDR2 YNNKEL (reference sequence). CDR3 sequence: CASSQDPQGVGEKLFF. The CDR3 DNA reads as TGTGCCAGCAGCCAAGATCCTCAGGGTGTGGGTGAAAAACTGTTTTTT.

This clonotype was detected many times. The gene calls are TRBV11-2 and TRBJ2-1; D possibly corresponds to TRBD2 (5 bases). From germline, CDR1 is SGHAT and CDR2 FQNNGV. V was trimmed by 4 bases and J by 10 bases, leaving 29 bases between them. The CDR3 consists of 18 residues. The CDR3 DNA is TGTGCCAGCAGCTCCATCCCTCACTCCCGCGTGAGGGAAGCAGAGCAGTTCTTC. Its protein product is CASSSIPHSRVREAEQFF.

By sample share, this clonotype is medium-sized. This sequence joins TRBV11-2 and TRBJ1-1; 10 nucleotides line up with TRBD1. Germline assignment: CDR1 SGHAT and CDR2 FQNNGV. J gave up 0 bases and V 5 bases, and 3 bases lay outside the gene matches. This CDR3 spans 15 amino acids. The CDR3 DNA reads as TGTGCCAGCAGCCTCGGGACAGGGGTGAACACTGAAGCTTTCTTT. Translated, it gives CASSLGTGVNTEAFF. The complete variable domain, with remaining parts taken from reference TRBV11-2 and TRBJ1-1, reads EAGVAQSPRYKIIEKRQSVAFWCNPISGHATLYWYQQILGQGPKLLIQFQNNGVVDDSQLPKDRFSAERLKGVDSTLKIQPAKLEDSAVYLCASSLGTGVNTEAFFGQGTRLTVV.

For this clonotype: A far larger clone is just one base off, so this is likely a read error. V and J are TRBV27 and TRBJ2-2; D is perhaps TRBD2 (5 bases). Trimming shortened V by 4 bases and J by 5 bases, and 8 bases separated the two germline ends. From germline, CDR1 is MNHEY and CDR2 SMNVEV (reference sequence). The CDR3 has 13 residues. The DNA of the CDR3 is TGTGCCAGCAGTTCAGCGGAGACCGGGGAGCTGTTTTTT. Its translation is CASSSAETGELFF.

This clonotype has ten or more counts. This chain joins TRBV7-8 and TRBJ1-6; no reliable D call. With 5 bases removed from V and 8 bases from J, the gap between germline ends came to 10 bases. This CDR3 comprises 13 residues. Germline V CDR1 and CDR2: SGHVS, FQNEAQ. The CDR3 here is CASSGPIDSPLHF. CDR3 coding DNA: TGTGCCAGCAGCGGCCCGATTGATTCACCCCTCCACTTT.

This clonotype showed up just once. This sequence is one base from a far larger clone and is likely a read error. This chain connects TRBV7-3 to TRBJ2-6, with D possibly matching TRBD1 (5 bases). Germline V gene lookup returns CDR1 SGHTA and CDR2 FQGTGA. The CDR3 is made up of 19 amino acids. The DNA for the CDR3 is TGTGCTAGCAGCTCGGTGGGGCGGCCCACCCTCTCTGGGGCCAACGTCCTGACTTTC. It encodes CASSSVGRPTLSGANVLTF.

This clonotype showed up just once. J is TRBJ2-7 and V is TRBV6-1, with TRBD2 matching 11 bases. CDR1 MNHNS and CDR2 SASEGT come from the germline V gene. Trimming cost V 11 bases and J 2 bases; bases outside gene matches: 8. The CDR3 contains 14 residues. DNA for the CDR3: TGTGCCCAGGCCCGACTAGCGGGACCCTACGAGCAGTACTTC. It is translated as CAQARLAGPYEQYF.

The rearrangement joins TRBV29-1 to TRBJ2-1; TRBD1 aligns across 9 bases. Trimming took 6 bases from V and 8 from J; bases not matched to a gene: 5. CDR3 size: 12 residues. Germline V CDR1 and CDR2: SQVTM, ANQGSEA. The CDR3 loop reads CSVHTGGDEQFF. The CDR3 bases are TGCAGCGTGCACACAGGGGGCGATGAGCAGTTCTTC.

This clonotype ranks as medium-sized. The chain has TRBV6-1 and TRBJ2-5; D unclear. The CDR3 totals 13 residues. Germline loops: CDR1 MNHNS, CDR2 SASEGT. Trimming removed 1 base from V and 7 bases from J, with 10 bases in between. CDR3 region: CASSEEARGTQYF. The CDR3 coding sequence is TGTGCCAGCAGTGAAGAGGCTAGAGGGACCCAGTACTTC.

This clonotype has a count of ten or more. The V and J genes are TRBV18 and TRBJ2-1; 9 nucleotides agree with TRBD1. With V trimmed by 4 bases and J by 9 bases, 13 bases remained unmatched. The CDR3 covers 16 residues. The germline gives CDR1 KGHSH, CDR2 LQKENI. The CDR3 loop reads CASSLNKDRGGGEQFF. DNA for the CDR3: TGTGCCAGCTCACTCAATAAGGACAGGGGAGGTGGTGAGCAGTTCTTC.

This chain connects TRBV13 to TRBJ2-2; weak D call: TRBD1 (5 bases). Germline V gene lookup returns CDR1 PRHDT and CDR2 FYEKMQ (reference sequence). This CDR3 is built from 14 residues. With 0 bases removed from V and 6 bases from J, the gap between germline ends came to 8 bases. CDR3 sequence reads: CASSLGSGPGELFF. CDR3 bases: TGTGCCAGCAGCTTAGGCTCAGGGCCCGGGGAGCTGTTTTTT.

This clonotype was seen ten or more times. The J gene is TRBJ1-1, the V gene TRBV12-3 or TRBV12-4, with TRBD1 identical over 8 bases. With V trimmed by 0 bases and J by 5 bases, 5 bases remained unmatched. The CDR3 is 15 residues long. The CDR3 DNA sequence: TGTGCCAGCAGTTTAGCGCTACAGGGGGGTACTGAAGCTTTCTTT. This gives the protein CASSLALQGGTEAFF.

This clonotype has just a few counts. The chain recombines TRBV20-1 with TRBJ2-1; 8 bases fit TRBD2. Per the germline V gene, CDR1 is DFQATT and CDR2 is SNEGSKA (reference sequence). With 5 bases clipped from V and 10 bases from J, the junction kept 16 bases outside the gene matches. There are 15 residues in the CDR3. The DNA for the CDR3 is TGCAGTGCTGCCTCCGGGACTAGTGGGTTTGAGGAGCAGTTCTTC. Encoded protein: CSAASGTSGFEEQFF.

This clonotype was seen ten or more times. CDR3 nucleotides: TGCAGTGCCACCCCGCCAGTCGCAGGCTATGGCTACACCTTC. Its translation: CSATPPVAGYGYTF. This sequence joins TRBV20-1 and TRBJ1-2, with D unresolved. Looked up from germline, CDR1 is DFQATT and CDR2 is SNEGSKA (reference sequence). V was cut by 6 bases and J by 4 bases, with 18 bases left in between. The CDR3 covers 14 residues.

As for this clonotype: A read error likely explains this, since a far larger clone differs by one base. This chain links TRBV11-1 with TRBJ2-2; a possible D gene is TRBD1 (6 bases). Trimming pared 6 bases from V and 5 bases from J, leaving 22 bases between. In germline, CDR1 is SGHAT, CDR2 FQDESV (reference sequence). The CDR3 is made up of 17 amino acids. The CDR3 nucleotides are TGTGCCAGCAGACCGGGTGGGGCTCAGGGGTTGACCGGGGAGCTGTTTTTT. It is translated as CASRPGGAQGLTGELFF.

V usage is TRBV6-1 and J usage is TRBJ2-1; TRBD2 matches at 8 bases. CDR3 length: 13 residues. Germline V CDR1 and CDR2: MNHNS, SASEGT. J was trimmed by 8 bases and V by 9 bases; bases with no gene match: 9. This chain's CDR3 is CARGAGEVDEQFF. The DNA for the CDR3 is TGTGCCAGAGGAGCGGGAGAAGTCGATGAGCAGTTCTTC.